This TCR beta chain emerged from a study of blood T cell repertoires in COVID-19. Data came from immunoSEQ multiplex PCR; TCRdb stores just in-frame clones and leaves some out. The table lists under 300,000 clones, approximately 80% of them singletons. V was pared by 0 bases and J by 8 bases, with 17 bases between. This CDR3 contains 15 residues. Germline CDR1 reads SGHDT; CDR2 reads YYEEEE. This sequence was found in a woman aged 55-70 years with active or convalescent COVID-19. Sequencing was carried out using peripheral blood. The rearrangement links TRBV5-6 to TRBJ1-2; D unresolved. The CDR3 sequence is CASSLDITTMAGYTF. The CDR3 nucleotides are TGTGCCAGCAGCTTGGACATCACCACTATGGCAGGCTACACCTTC.